The T cell receptor (beta chain) described here comes from a study of early T cells in non-severe SARS-CoV-2 infection listed by TCRdb under 2021. Describing the broader study: Because TCR sequencing was done on bulk RNA from unsorted whole blood, the alpha and beta chains could not be paired. Study-wide conclusions, independent of this receptor: Matching against VDJdb was skewed toward anti-spike CD8 responses, likely underestimated virus-specific expansions, and missed private and CD4 specificities.

A case-control design nested within a healthcare worker cohort in London, UK, was used, with weekly nasopharyngeal swab PCR tests and blood sampling performed. Healthcare workers were enrolled in the week of the UK lockdown, from 23 to 31 March 2020, and were followed every week for up to roughly 15 weeks. This clonotype was counted only a few times. This receptor's antigen is unknown. Base qualities are not at hand, and no much larger clone is one base apart. The method behind the library was 5' RACE. The sample was run on a NextSeq 500. The TCR library protocol attached unique molecular identifiers to individual cDNA molecules to correct for sequencing error and PCR bias. Both TCR alpha and beta chains were sequenced, and tight co-correlation was observed between alpha and beta sequence abundances in each sample. The original methods were these. V gene, J gene and CDR3 annotation of TCR sequences was performed with Decombinator V4. Expanded TCRs were defined as changing significantly between any two time points under a Poisson model with p below 0.0001. TCR abundances were normalised to the total number of TCRs sequenced in each sample and reported as counts per million. TRAV1-2 paired with TRAJ12, TRAJ20 or TRAJ33 defined MAIT TCRs, while TRAV10 paired with TRAJ18 defined iNKT TCRs. VDJdb, accessed on 1 November 2021, was searched for TCRs annotated for CMV, EBV and SARS-CoV-2, and TCRs annotated for more than one antigen were excluded. In-frame beta chains were kept once TCRdb had trimmed the public reads at Q25 with fastp and called clones with MiXCR. Each record represents a unique CDR3 protein, reported with the most common genes and DNA among its rows. These V and J calls rely on TCRdb rather than the paper's analysis. The sample has roughly 56,000 distinct CDR3 sequences on record, around 16% of them singletons. About 4% of the sample rests with the top ten.

Trimming costs V 5 bases and J 4 bases, and their ends lie 12 bases apart. From cysteine to phenylalanine, the CDR3 is 14 amino acids long. The sequence is cut down to CDR3 DNA, 42 bases in frame from base 1. The specimen was whole blood, collected at baseline. The sequence is built from TRBV12-3 or TRBV12-4 and TRBJ1-5; the D region possibly corresponds to TRBD1 (5 bases align). The clonotype was recovered from an adult who was a healthcare worker with PCR-confirmed SARS-CoV-2 infection or an uninfected control (not recorded which). The CDR3 sequence is CASSPGAGNQPQHF. In nucleotide form, the sequence is TGTGCCAGCAGTCCCGGGGCAGGGAATCAGCCCCAGCATTTT.